This T cell receptor beta chain was obtained from a study of blood T cell repertoires in COVID-19. Study summary: The cDNA or gDNA used as material had been derived from T cells, B-cell-depleted T cells, or PBMCs.

The germline V gene encodes CDR1 LGHDT and CDR2 YNNKEL (reference sequence). The V and J ends lost 5 bases and 5 bases respectively, with 21 bases between them. The length of the CDR3 is 16 residues. The method was immunoSEQ multiplex PCR; TCRdb's version includes in-frame clones alone and lacks a portion of them. The table records a few hundred thousand clones, 88% of them present only once. The sample was peripheral blood. This sequence was found in a woman aged 70-85 years with COVID-19, enrolled during active disease. The genes are TRBV3-1 (or the pseudogene TRBV3-2) and TRBJ2-5; the D gene is possibly TRBD2 (5 bases). CDR3 in DNA: TGTGCCAGCAGCAAAAGGAGCGGCAACGCTAAGGAGACCCAGTACTTC. This translates into CASSKRSGNAKETQYF.